This T cell receptor (beta chain) appears in the sequencing data of a study of CD8 T cells in Susac syndrome. Study outcomes and limitations: It was acknowledged in the study that its TCR sequencing and HLA analysis involved a relatively small number of individuals.

From blood CD8+ and CD4+ T cells, the TCR beta chain was sequenced. TEMRA cells were enriched by FACS, and CD4+ and CD8+ T cells were negatively isolated. cDNA came from roughly 0.47 to 1 ug RNA primed by random hexamers. The amplification used immunoSEQ multiplex PCR on TCR beta CDR3; it spanned 54 Vbeta and 13 Jbeta. Using its own MiXCR run on the immunoSEQ multiplex PCR reads, TCRdb lists one record per CDR3 protein. The sample holds around 140,000 distinct CDR3 sequences, less than 95% seen once. The CDR3 consists of 14 residues. Germline V gene data show CDR1 as SGHRS and CDR2 as YFSETQ. Concerning this clonotype: Its antigen is as yet unknown.

This TCR was recovered from a human donor in good health. Sequencing was carried out using CD4+ T cells from PBMCs. The chain employs TRBV5-1 and TRBJ2-6, with D possibly called TRBD1 or TRBD2 (5 bases each). The CDR3 DNA follows: TGCGTCTCGAGGGGTGGCTCTGGGGCCAACGTCCTGACTTTC. This encodes CVSRGGSGANVLTF.